Listed below are T cell receptor beta chains from one sample, sequenced in a study of cytomegalovirus exposure and HLA in healthy donors. TCRdb's copy holds only in-frame clones and misses some; the assay was immunoSEQ multiplex PCR. The data hold about 87,000 clones, with less than 10% observed a single time. Sequenced input: PBMCs. The receptor source for this set is a man aged 45-60 years in good health and CMV-seronegative. Both conserved end residues are part of each CDR3. The D gene is left open where the match is weak. Not all rows give a size; the values are once, few, many and, for expanded clones, a class.

D: TRBD1
size: -
V: TRBV7-9
J: TRBJ2-2
DNA: TGTGCCAGCAGCTTAAATAAGGGGGCAGGCGACACCGGGGAGCTGTTTTTT
CDR3: CASSLNKGAGDTGELFF

D: TRBD1
size: -
V: TRBV9
J: TRBJ2-1
DNA: TGTGCCAGCAGCGCCTACCGGGACAGGGGCGATGAGCAGTTCTTC
CDR3: CASSAYRDRGDEQFF

D: TRBD1
size: -
V: TRBV11-2
J: TRBJ1-4
DNA: TGTGCCAGCAGCTTAGATCTTGGACAGGGCGGGGAACTGTTTTTT
CDR3: CASSLDLGQGGELFF

D: -
size: -
V: TRBV19
J: TRBJ2-2
DNA: TGTGCCAGTAGACTCGGGGAGCTGTTTTTT
CDR3: CASRLGELFF

D: TRBD1
size: -
V: TRBV2
J: TRBJ2-5
DNA: TGTGCCAGGACAGGGACAGGGCAAGAGACCCAGTACTTC
CDR3: CARTGTGQETQYF

D: -
size: -
V: TRBV5-4
J: TRBJ1-1
DNA: TGTGCCAGCAGCTTGGCCCTAAACACTGAAGCTTTCTTT
CDR3: CASSLALNTEAFF

D: -
size: -
V: TRBV5-1
J: TRBJ2-7
DNA: TGCGCCAGCCCGGACAGCTCCTACGAGCAGTACTTC
CDR3: CASPDSSYEQYF

D: -
size: few
V: TRBV27
J: TRBJ1-4
DNA: TGTGCCAGCAGTTTAAGTAGGAGGCAGGAAAAACTGTTTTTT
CDR3: CASSLSRRQEKLFF

D: -
size: -
V: TRBV28
J: TRBJ2-1
DNA: TGTGCCAGCACCTTACTCGGGGCAGGGGTAAATGAGCAGTTCTTC
CDR3: CASTLLGAGVNEQFF

D: -
size: few
V: TRBV7-9
J: TRBJ2-1
DNA: TGTGCCAGCAGCTCCCTCGGACAAGACAATGAGCAGTTCTTC
CDR3: CASSSLGQDNEQFF

D: -
size: -
V: TRBV6-6
J: TRBJ1-1
DNA: TGTGCCAGCAGTTTTCAATTCAAGAACACTGAAGCTTTCTTT
CDR3: CASSFQFKNTEAFF

D: TRBD2
size: -
V: TRBV15
J: TRBJ2-7
DNA: TGTGCCACCAGCTCGGGGGCGGGGGGCTCCTACGAGCAGTACTTC
CDR3: CATSSGAGGSYEQYF

D: -
size: few
V: TRBV28
J: TRBJ1-2
DNA: TGTGCCAGCAGGGGCCTGAACTATGGCTACACCTTC
CDR3: CASRGLNYGYTF

D: TRBD1
size: few
V: TRBV7-6
J: TRBJ2-1
DNA: TGTGCCAGCAGCATGGGACAGGGAGAAATAGAGAGAGAGCAGTTCTTC
CDR3: CASSMGQGEIEREQFF

D: TRBD1
size: -
V: TRBV9
J: TRBJ1-6
DNA: TGTGCCAGCAGCGTAGAAGGGACAGCTTATAATTCACCCCTCCACTTT
CDR3: CASSVEGTAYNSPLHF

D: TRBD2
size: few
V: TRBV5-1
J: TRBJ2-7
DNA: TGCGCCAGCAGCCCGGCGGGGGGGAGGGACTACGAGCAGTACTTC
CDR3: CASSPAGGRDYEQYF

D: -
size: -
V: TRBV7-9
J: TRBJ1-2
DNA: TGTGCCAGCGCCGGGTATGGCTACACCTTC
CDR3: CASAGYGYTF

D: -
size: few
V: TRBV28
J: TRBJ2-3
DNA: TGTGCCATCGGCAGGGCTAGCACAGATACGCAGTATTTT
CDR3: CAIGRASTDTQYF

D: -
size: -
V: TRBV2
J: TRBJ2-3
DNA: TGTGCCAGCAGTGCAGAGTTTGTGGGCGCAGATACGCAGTATTTT
CDR3: CASSAEFVGADTQYF

D: TRBD1
size: -
V: TRBV5-4
J: TRBJ2-2
DNA: TGTGCCGGAGAGAGACAGGACAGGGTCGGGGAGCTGTTTTTT
CDR3: CAGERQDRVGELFF

D: -
size: -
V: TRBV7-9
J: TRBJ2-1
DNA: TGTGCCAGCCCGGGGAGCTCCTACAATGAGCAGTTCTTC
CDR3: CASPGSSYNEQFF

D: TRBD1
size: -
V: TRBV7-9
J: TRBJ1-6
DNA: TGTGCCAGCAGCCTTCAGGGGGGATTCCGTTCACCCCTCCACTTT
CDR3: CASSLQGGFRSPLHF

D: TRBD1
size: -
V: TRBV6-5
J: TRBJ2-7
DNA: TGTGCCAGCAGAAGGGACAGGGAAGGGGCCTACGAGCAGTACTTC
CDR3: CASRRDREGAYEQYF

D: -
size: -
V: TRBV19
J: TRBJ2-7
DNA: TGTGCCAGTAGTAATGGGGCACGTTTAACCTACGAGCAGTACTTC
CDR3: CASSNGARLTYEQYF

D: TRBD1
size: -
V: TRBV9
J: TRBJ2-2
DNA: TGTGCCAGCAGCGGCCCTCCAGGGGGCGCGGGGGAGCTGTTTTTT
CDR3: CASSGPPGGAGELFF

D: -
size: -
V: TRBV2
J: TRBJ1-2
DNA: TGTGCCAGCAGCGCCTCCAGGGGCTACACCTTC
CDR3: CASSASRGYTF

D: TRBD1
size: -
V: TRBV6-6
J: TRBJ1-2
DNA: TGTGCCACCTCAAGGGGGGACAGGGGGATGCACTATGGCTACACCTTC
CDR3: CATSRGDRGMHYGYTF

D: -
size: -
V: TRBV6-5
J: TRBJ1-2
DNA: TGTGCCAGCAGTTACTCGGTAGAACTCTATGGCTACACCTTC
CDR3: CASSYSVELYGYTF